Below, one T cell receptor beta chain is given with its context. Antigen unknown. These memory T cells were uncultured and sequenced directly after ex vivo isolation. CDR3 length: 15 residues. The V gene's germline CDR1 is MNHNS and CDR2 SASEGT. V shed 8 bases and J shed 2 bases, with 15 bases lying between them. The entry originates in a study of CD4 T cell repertoires in COVID-19. The overall study: After nine to eleven days of IL-2 expansion, CFSE-low cells were relabeled and restimulated with other coronavirus spikes.

Findings of the study overall: Two or all three memory subsets shared several highly expanded SARS-CoV-2-reactive clonotypes. Some SARS-CoV-2 clonotypes, between about 7 and 28%, recurred in SARS-CoV and/or HKU1 cultures.

TCRdb keeps only in-frame clones here, not all; method: immunoSEQ multiplex PCR. Found here are 23,000 or so clones, around 86% of them singletons; the top ten hold about 0.6%. This sample comprised central memory CD4+ T cells from blood, obtained before the COVID-19 pandemic. V and J are TRBV6-1 and TRBJ2-2; D ambiguous. This receptor was obtained from a human donor who had COVID-19. The CDR3 DNA follows: TGTGCCAGCGGCCGCTCCAATCCCAACACCGGGGAGCTGTTTTTT. It encodes CASGRSNPNTGELFF.